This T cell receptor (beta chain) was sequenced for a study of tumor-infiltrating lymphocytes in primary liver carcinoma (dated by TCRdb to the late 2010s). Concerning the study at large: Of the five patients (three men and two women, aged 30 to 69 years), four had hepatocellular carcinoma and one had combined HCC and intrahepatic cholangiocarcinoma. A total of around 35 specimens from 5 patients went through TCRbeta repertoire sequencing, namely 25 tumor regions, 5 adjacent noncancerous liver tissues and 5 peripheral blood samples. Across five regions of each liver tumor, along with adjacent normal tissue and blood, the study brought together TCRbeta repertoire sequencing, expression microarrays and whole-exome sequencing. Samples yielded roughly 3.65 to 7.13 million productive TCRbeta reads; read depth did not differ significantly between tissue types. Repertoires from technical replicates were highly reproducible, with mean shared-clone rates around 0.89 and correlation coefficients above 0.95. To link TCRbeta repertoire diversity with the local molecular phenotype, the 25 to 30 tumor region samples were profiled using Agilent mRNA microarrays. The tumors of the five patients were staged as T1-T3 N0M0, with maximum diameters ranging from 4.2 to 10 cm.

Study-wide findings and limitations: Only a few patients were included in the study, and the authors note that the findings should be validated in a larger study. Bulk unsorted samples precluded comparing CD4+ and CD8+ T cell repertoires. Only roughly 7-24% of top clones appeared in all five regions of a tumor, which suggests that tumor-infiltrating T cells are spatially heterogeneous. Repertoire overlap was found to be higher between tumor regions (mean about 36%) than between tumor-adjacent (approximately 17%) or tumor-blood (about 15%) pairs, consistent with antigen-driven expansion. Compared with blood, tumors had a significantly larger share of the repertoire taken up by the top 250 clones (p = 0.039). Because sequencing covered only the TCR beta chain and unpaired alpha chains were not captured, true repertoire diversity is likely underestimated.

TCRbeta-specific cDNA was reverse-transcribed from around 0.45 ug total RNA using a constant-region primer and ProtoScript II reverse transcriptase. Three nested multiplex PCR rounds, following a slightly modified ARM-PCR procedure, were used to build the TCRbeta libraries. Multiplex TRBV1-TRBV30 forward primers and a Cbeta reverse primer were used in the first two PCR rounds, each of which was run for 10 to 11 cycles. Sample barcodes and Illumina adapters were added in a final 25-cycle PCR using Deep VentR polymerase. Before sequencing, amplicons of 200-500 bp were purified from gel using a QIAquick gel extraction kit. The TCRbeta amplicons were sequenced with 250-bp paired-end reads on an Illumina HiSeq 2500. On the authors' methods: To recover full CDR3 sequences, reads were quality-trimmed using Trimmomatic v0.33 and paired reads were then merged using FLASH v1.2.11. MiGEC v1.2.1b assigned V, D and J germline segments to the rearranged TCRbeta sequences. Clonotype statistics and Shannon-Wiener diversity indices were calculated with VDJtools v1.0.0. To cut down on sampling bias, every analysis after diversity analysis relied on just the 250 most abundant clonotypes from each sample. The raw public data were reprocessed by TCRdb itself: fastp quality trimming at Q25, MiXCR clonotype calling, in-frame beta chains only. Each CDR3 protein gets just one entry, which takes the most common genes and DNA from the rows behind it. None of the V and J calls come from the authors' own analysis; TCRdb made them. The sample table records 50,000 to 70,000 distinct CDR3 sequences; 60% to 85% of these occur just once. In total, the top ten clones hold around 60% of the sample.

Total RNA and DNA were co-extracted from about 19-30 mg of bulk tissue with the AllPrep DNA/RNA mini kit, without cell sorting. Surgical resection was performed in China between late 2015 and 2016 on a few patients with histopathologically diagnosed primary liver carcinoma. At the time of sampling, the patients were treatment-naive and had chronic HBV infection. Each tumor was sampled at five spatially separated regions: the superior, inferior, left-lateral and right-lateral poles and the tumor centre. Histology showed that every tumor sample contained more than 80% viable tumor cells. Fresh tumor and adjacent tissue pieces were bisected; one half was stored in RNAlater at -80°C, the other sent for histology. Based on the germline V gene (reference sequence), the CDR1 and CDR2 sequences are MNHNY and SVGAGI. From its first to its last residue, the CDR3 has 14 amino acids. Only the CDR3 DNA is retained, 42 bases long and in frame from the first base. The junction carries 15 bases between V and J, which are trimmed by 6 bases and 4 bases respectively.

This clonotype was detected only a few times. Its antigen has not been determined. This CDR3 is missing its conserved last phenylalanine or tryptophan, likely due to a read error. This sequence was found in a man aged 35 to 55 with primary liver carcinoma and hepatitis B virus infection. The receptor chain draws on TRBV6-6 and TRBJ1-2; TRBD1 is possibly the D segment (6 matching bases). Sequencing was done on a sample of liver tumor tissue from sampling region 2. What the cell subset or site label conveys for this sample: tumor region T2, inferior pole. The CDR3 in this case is CASRKPDSFYGYTS. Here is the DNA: TGTGCCAGCAGAAAACCGGACAGCTTCTATGGCTACACCTCC.